These T cell receptor beta chains were read from a single sample in a study of blood T cell repertoires in COVID-19. Using immunoSEQ multiplex PCR, the repertoire was profiled, and TCRdb retains in-frame clones only, with some absent. This sample has 150,000 or so clones; about nine tenths occur once, and the top ten carry about 2.4%. Sample: peripheral blood. Receptors were obtained from a woman aged 70-85 years with acute or convalescent COVID-19. Each CDR3 is given with its conserved first and last residue. The order of the fields is V gene, J gene, clone size, D gene, CDR3 DNA, CDR3 protein. The D gene is left open where the match is weak. Some rows have no size entry. The others give once, few or many, or a class for an expanded clone.

v_gene: TRBV18; j_gene: TRBJ1-2; abundance: few; d_gene: TRBD1; CDR3nt: TGTGCCAGCTCACCCGACAGGGTGAACGGCTACACCTTC; CDR3aa: CASSPDRVNGYTF
v_gene: TRBV7-9; j_gene: TRBJ1-4; abundance: .; d_gene: .; CDR3nt: TGTGCCAGCAGCTTAGCGGGGGCGAGGAACGAAAAACTGTTTTTT; CDR3aa: CASSLAGARNEKLFF
v_gene: TRBV5-6; j_gene: TRBJ1-1; abundance: .; d_gene: .; CDR3nt: TGTGCCAGCAGCTTCGGTCTAAGTTCACCCACTGAAGCTTTCTTT; CDR3aa: CASSFGLSSPTEAFF
v_gene: TRBV4-1; j_gene: TRBJ2-3; abundance: .; d_gene: TRBD2; CDR3nt: TGCGCCAGCAGCCAAGCCCAGCGGGGGGCCACAGATACGCAGTATTTT; CDR3aa: CASSQAQRGATDTQYF
v_gene: TRBV7-9; j_gene: TRBJ1-1; abundance: once; d_gene: TRBD1; CDR3nt: TGTGCCAGCAGCCCCCGACCGAGACAGGGTGTTGGCACTGAAGCTTTCTTT; CDR3aa: CASSPRPRQGVGTEAFF
v_gene: TRBV19; j_gene: TRBJ2-6; abundance: .; d_gene: TRBD1; CDR3nt: TGTGCCAGTAGTCGGGACAGGGGGACCAACGTCCTGACTTTC; CDR3aa: CASSRDRGTNVLTF
v_gene: TRBV4-3; j_gene: TRBJ2-2; abundance: .; d_gene: .; CDR3nt: TGCGCCAGCAGCCCGCTAACAACAGGGAACACCGGGGAGCTGTTTTTT; CDR3aa: CASSPLTTGNTGELFF
v_gene: TRBV6-5; j_gene: TRBJ2-3; abundance: .; d_gene: TRBD1; CDR3nt: TGTGCCAGCAGTTACGGGACAGACACAGATACGCAGTATTTT; CDR3aa: CASSYGTDTDTQYF
v_gene: TRBV5-5; j_gene: TRBJ2-6; abundance: .; d_gene: TRBD1; CDR3nt: TGTGCCAGCAGCATGACAGGGGTCCCCTCTGGGGCCAACGTCCTGACTTTC; CDR3aa: CASSMTGVPSGANVLTF
v_gene: TRBV15; j_gene: TRBJ2-1; abundance: few; d_gene: TRBD2; CDR3nt: TGTGCCACCAGCAGTAGGCGACTAGCTGGCCCCATCGAGCAGTTCTTC; CDR3aa: CATSSRRLAGPIEQFF
v_gene: TRBV6-5; j_gene: TRBJ2-5; abundance: .; d_gene: .; CDR3nt: TGTGCCAGCAGTTTCCGATCGAGTAGGACTACTGAGACCCAGTACTTC; CDR3aa: CASSFRSSRTTETQYF
v_gene: TRBV7-2; j_gene: TRBJ1-5; abundance: few; d_gene: .; CDR3nt: TGTGCCAGCAGCTTAGTCCCGGGTAGCAATCAGCCCCAGCATTTT; CDR3aa: CASSLVPGSNQPQHF
v_gene: TRBV3-1/TRBV3-2; j_gene: TRBJ2-3; abundance: .; d_gene: .; CDR3nt: TGTGCCAGCAGCCAGAGCGCCGGCGCAGATACGCAGTATTTT; CDR3aa: CASSQSAGADTQYF
v_gene: TRBV10-2; j_gene: TRBJ2-1; abundance: .; d_gene: .; CDR3nt: TGCGCCAGCAGTGAGTTCCCGACAGGCCTGGGGGGGGCCGAGCAGTTCTTC; CDR3aa: CASSEFPTGLGGAEQFF
v_gene: TRBV7-9; j_gene: TRBJ1-1; abundance: .; d_gene: TRBD1; CDR3nt: TGTGCCAGCAGCTCCGGGACAGGGGTGTTGAACACTGAAGCTTTCTTT; CDR3aa: CASSSGTGVLNTEAFF
v_gene: TRBV10-2; j_gene: TRBJ1-1; abundance: .; d_gene: .; CDR3nt: TGCGCCAGCAGTGTTTCGAGCTTGAACACTGAAGCTTTCTTT; CDR3aa: CASSVSSLNTEAFF
v_gene: TRBV7-2; j_gene: TRBJ2-5; abundance: .; d_gene: TRBD1; CDR3nt: TGTGCCAGCAGCCTAGGGCGGACAGGGAGGGAGACCCAGTACTTC; CDR3aa: CASSLGRTGRETQYF
v_gene: TRBV7-9; j_gene: TRBJ1-4; abundance: .; d_gene: TRBD1; CDR3nt: TGTGCCAGCAGCTCGGACAGGGGAACTAATGAAAAACTGTTTTTT; CDR3aa: CASSSDRGTNEKLFF
v_gene: TRBV7-8; j_gene: TRBJ2-1; abundance: .; d_gene: TRBD2; CDR3nt: TGTGCCAGCAGCCCGACTAGCGGGGGGAAATCCAATGAGCAGTTCTTC; CDR3aa: CASSPTSGGKSNEQFF
v_gene: TRBV6-5; j_gene: TRBJ1-2; abundance: .; d_gene: TRBD1; CDR3nt: TGTGCCAGCAGTTCCCAACCGGGACAGGGGATCGGTGGCTACACCTTC; CDR3aa: CASSSQPGQGIGGYTF
v_gene: TRBV5-5; j_gene: TRBJ2-7; abundance: .; d_gene: .; CDR3nt: TGTGCCAGCAGCTTGGGGCCAGGGGAAAACTACGAGCAGTACTTC; CDR3aa: CASSLGPGENYEQYF
v_gene: TRBV7-9; j_gene: TRBJ1-4; abundance: .; d_gene: .; CDR3nt: TGTGCCAGCAGCTTTAGAGGAGATAATGAAAAACTGTTTTTT; CDR3aa: CASSFRGDNEKLFF
v_gene: TRBV18; j_gene: TRBJ1-1; abundance: .; d_gene: TRBD1; CDR3nt: TGTGCCAGCTCCCCCCCGGGACAGTCATTGAACACTGAAGCTTTCTTT; CDR3aa: CASSPPGQSLNTEAFF
v_gene: TRBV7-2; j_gene: TRBJ1-2; abundance: .; d_gene: TRBD1; CDR3nt: TGTGCCAGCAGCTTATCGGGACAGCGTTATGGCTACACCTTC; CDR3aa: CASSLSGQRYGYTF
v_gene: TRBV6-2/TRBV6-3; j_gene: TRBJ2-1; abundance: .; d_gene: .; CDR3nt: TGTGCCAGCAGTAGCGCCAGGGTTTTTTACAATGAGCAGTTCTTC; CDR3aa: CASSSARVFYNEQFF
v_gene: TRBV5-1; j_gene: TRBJ2-2; abundance: .; d_gene: TRBD2; CDR3nt: TGCGCCAGCAGCCTTACTAGCGGGGTTAGCACCGGGGAGCTGTTTTTT; CDR3aa: CASSLTSGVSTGELFF
v_gene: TRBV10-1; j_gene: TRBJ1-6; abundance: .; d_gene: .; CDR3nt: TGCGCCAGCAGTACCGGACTCTCCGATAATTCACCCCTCCACTTT; CDR3aa: CASSTGLSDNSPLHF
v_gene: TRBV11-2; j_gene: TRBJ1-2; abundance: .; d_gene: .; CDR3nt: TGTGCCAGCAGCTTAGGGGTGCGACAGATCTATGGCTACACCTTC; CDR3aa: CASSLGVRQIYGYTF
v_gene: TRBV18; j_gene: TRBJ2-7; abundance: .; d_gene: TRBD1; CDR3nt: TGTGCCAGCTCACCGGCTGGGGGGACAGGGGTCTACGAGCAGTACTTC; CDR3aa: CASSPAGGTGVYEQYF
v_gene: TRBV11-1; j_gene: TRBJ2-3; abundance: once; d_gene: TRBD2; CDR3nt: TGTGCCAGCAGCTTAGTGGGCGGGGGGACAGATACGCAGTATTTT; CDR3aa: CASSLVGGGTDTQYF
v_gene: TRBV30; j_gene: TRBJ1-5; abundance: .; d_gene: .; CDR3nt: TGTGCCTGGAGTCACACCCGGGCGGGGGGCGAGGGACAGCCCCAGCATTTT; CDR3aa: CAWSHTRAGGEGQPQHF
v_gene: TRBV15; j_gene: TRBJ1-5; abundance: .; d_gene: .; CDR3nt: TGTGCCACCAGCAGAGTCGAATTGGGCAGGGAGGGTTCCCAGCCCCAGCATTTT; CDR3aa: CATSRVELGREGSQPQHF
v_gene: TRBV7-2; j_gene: TRBJ2-5; abundance: .; d_gene: .; CDR3nt: TGTGCCAGCAGCTTGACTGGCGCCCACCAAGAGACCCAGTACTTC; CDR3aa: CASSLTGAHQETQYF
v_gene: TRBV7-8; j_gene: TRBJ2-2; abundance: .; d_gene: .; CDR3nt: TGTGCCAGCAGCTTATCGGCCGGGGAGCTGTTTTTT; CDR3aa: CASSLSAGELFF
v_gene: TRBV7-9; j_gene: TRBJ1-6; abundance: .; d_gene: .; CDR3nt: TGTGCCAGCAGCTTAGAGGCCTCAGGGGCGACTTCACCCCTCCACTTT; CDR3aa: CASSLEASGATSPLHF
v_gene: TRBV3-1/TRBV3-2; j_gene: TRBJ2-1; abundance: once; d_gene: TRBD2; CDR3nt: TGTGCCAGCAGCCAAGGTCCGGGGGGGCAGCAGTTCTTC; CDR3aa: CASSQGPGGQQFF
v_gene: TRBV4-2; j_gene: TRBJ1-2; abundance: .; d_gene: TRBD1; CDR3nt: TGTGCCAGCAGCCAAGTGGGACAGGGAGGAGGCTATGGCTACACCTTC; CDR3aa: CASSQVGQGGGYGYTF
v_gene: TRBV14; j_gene: TRBJ2-1; abundance: .; d_gene: TRBD1; CDR3nt: TGTGCCAGCAGCGCACCCGGGACAGGGACTAATGAGCAGTTCTTC; CDR3aa: CASSAPGTGTNEQFF
v_gene: TRBV27; j_gene: TRBJ2-3; abundance: .; d_gene: .; CDR3nt: TGTGCCAGCAGTAGTAAATCGAGGGGCACAGATACGCAGTATTTT; CDR3aa: CASSSKSRGTDTQYF
v_gene: TRBV2; j_gene: TRBJ2-7; abundance: .; d_gene: .; CDR3nt: TGTGCCAGCAGTGAAGCGTCGCGGGCCCTCGGCGAGCAGTACTTC; CDR3aa: CASSEASRALGEQYF
v_gene: TRBV2; j_gene: TRBJ1-5; abundance: .; d_gene: .; CDR3nt: TGTGCCAGCGGAGCGGGTCAGGGTCAGCCCCAGCATTTT; CDR3aa: CASGAGQGQPQHF
v_gene: TRBV24-1; j_gene: TRBJ2-3; abundance: .; d_gene: .; CDR3nt: TGTGCCACCAGCACTAGGGACAACACAGATACGCAGTATTTT; CDR3aa: CATSTRDNTDTQYF
v_gene: TRBV28; j_gene: TRBJ2-2; abundance: few; d_gene: TRBD1; CDR3nt: TGTGCCAGCAGTCCCTATAACGGACAGGGCCCCGGGGAGCTGTTTTTT; CDR3aa: CASSPYNGQGPGELFF
v_gene: TRBV7-8; j_gene: TRBJ2-7; abundance: .; d_gene: TRBD2; CDR3nt: TGTGCCAGCAGCTACGGACTAGCGGGGAGCTCCTACGAGCAGTACTTC; CDR3aa: CASSYGLAGSSYEQYF
v_gene: TRBV7-9; j_gene: TRBJ1-1; abundance: .; d_gene: TRBD1; CDR3nt: TGTGCCAGCAGCTTCGACAGGGCCACTGAAGCTTTCTTT; CDR3aa: CASSFDRATEAFF
v_gene: TRBV18; j_gene: TRBJ2-2; abundance: .; d_gene: .; CDR3nt: TGTGCCAGCTCACTCCGGACGGGGGTTACCGGGGAGCTGTTTTTT; CDR3aa: CASSLRTGVTGELFF
v_gene: TRBV5-1; j_gene: TRBJ2-3; abundance: .; d_gene: TRBD2; CDR3nt: TGCGCCAGCAGCTTGGCCGCCGCGGGGGGCACAGATACGCAGTATTTT; CDR3aa: CASSLAAAGGTDTQYF
v_gene: TRBV5-1; j_gene: TRBJ2-5; abundance: .; d_gene: .; CDR3nt: TGCGCCAGCAGCTTGGTAGCCAGTCAAGAGACCCAGTACTTC; CDR3aa: CASSLVASQETQYF
v_gene: TRBV19; j_gene: TRBJ2-1; abundance: once; d_gene: TRBD1; CDR3nt: TGTGCCACCCGGGACAGGTGGAACAATGAGCAGTTCTTC; CDR3aa: CATRDRWNNEQFF
v_gene: TRBV2; j_gene: TRBJ1-3; abundance: once; d_gene: .; CDR3nt: TGTGCCAGCAGTGACTCCCAGGGTAGACGACACACCATATATTTT; CDR3aa: CASSDSQGRRHTIYF
v_gene: TRBV2; j_gene: TRBJ1-5; abundance: .; d_gene: TRBD1; CDR3nt: TGTGCCAGCAGGGGGACAGGGATTCAGCCCCAGCATTTT; CDR3aa: CASRGTGIQPQHF
v_gene: TRBV5-1; j_gene: TRBJ2-5; abundance: .; d_gene: .; CDR3nt: TGCGCCAGCAGCTTGGGAGCGTTCGGACAGAGCCAAGAGACCCAGTACTTC; CDR3aa: CASSLGAFGQSQETQYF
v_gene: TRBV3-1/TRBV3-2; j_gene: TRBJ2-6; abundance: .; d_gene: .; CDR3nt: TGTGCCAGCAGCCAAGATCCCCCAGGGATAGGCTCTGGGGCCAACGTCCTGACTTTC; CDR3aa: CASSQDPPGIGSGANVLTF
v_gene: TRBV6-5; j_gene: TRBJ1-6; abundance: .; d_gene: TRBD1; CDR3nt: TGTGCCAGCAGCCTCGGACAGGAATGGGGTTCACCCCTCCACTTT; CDR3aa: CASSLGQEWGSPLHF
v_gene: TRBV6-5; j_gene: TRBJ1-5; abundance: .; d_gene: .; CDR3nt: TGTGCCAGCGGGGGGGGTTCCTATAGCAATCAGCCCCAGCATTTT; CDR3aa: CASGGGSYSNQPQHF